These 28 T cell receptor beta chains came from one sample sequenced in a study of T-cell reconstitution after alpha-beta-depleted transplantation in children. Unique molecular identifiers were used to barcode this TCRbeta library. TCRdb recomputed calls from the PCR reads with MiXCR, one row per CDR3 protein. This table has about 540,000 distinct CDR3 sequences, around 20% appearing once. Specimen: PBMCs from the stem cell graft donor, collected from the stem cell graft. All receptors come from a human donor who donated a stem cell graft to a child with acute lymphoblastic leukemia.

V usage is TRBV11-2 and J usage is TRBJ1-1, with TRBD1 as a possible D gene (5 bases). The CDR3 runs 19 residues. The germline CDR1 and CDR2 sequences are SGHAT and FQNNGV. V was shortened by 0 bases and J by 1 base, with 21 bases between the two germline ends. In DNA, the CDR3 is TGTGCCAGCAGCTTAGATCGTTACAGGTCGTGGTACAAGAACACTGAAGCTTTCTTT. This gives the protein CASSLDRYRSWYKNTEAFF.

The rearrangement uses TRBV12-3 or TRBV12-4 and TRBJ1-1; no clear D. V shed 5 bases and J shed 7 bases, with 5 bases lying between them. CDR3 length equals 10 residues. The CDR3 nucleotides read TGTGCCAGCAGTCCCGGTGAAGCTTTCTTT. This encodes CASSPGEAFF.

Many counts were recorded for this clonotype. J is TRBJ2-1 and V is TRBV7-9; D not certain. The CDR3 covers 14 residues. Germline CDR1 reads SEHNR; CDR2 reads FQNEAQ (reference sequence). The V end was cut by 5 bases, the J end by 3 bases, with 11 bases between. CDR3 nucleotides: TGTGCCAGCAGCCCGTTGGGTGTCTACAATGAGCAGTTCTTC. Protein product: CASSPLGVYNEQFF.

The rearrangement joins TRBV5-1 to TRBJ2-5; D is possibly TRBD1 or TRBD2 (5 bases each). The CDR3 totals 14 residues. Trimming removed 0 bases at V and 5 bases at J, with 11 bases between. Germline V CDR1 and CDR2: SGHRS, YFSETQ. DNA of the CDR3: TGCGCCAGCAGCTTGGTCCCAGGGAGCGAGACCCAGTACTTC. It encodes CASSLVPGSETQYF.

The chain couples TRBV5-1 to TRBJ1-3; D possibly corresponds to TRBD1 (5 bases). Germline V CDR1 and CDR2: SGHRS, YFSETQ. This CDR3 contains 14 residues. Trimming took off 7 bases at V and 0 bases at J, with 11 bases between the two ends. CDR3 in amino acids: CASRDSISGNTIYF. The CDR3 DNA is TGCGCCAGCCGAGACAGTATCTCTGGAAACACCATATATTTT.

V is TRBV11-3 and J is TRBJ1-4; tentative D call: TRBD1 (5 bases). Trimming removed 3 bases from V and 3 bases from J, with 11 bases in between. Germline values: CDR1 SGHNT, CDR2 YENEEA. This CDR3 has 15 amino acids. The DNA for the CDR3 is TGTGCCAGCAGCTTTTTTGGGGCATCTAATGAAAAACTGTTTTTT. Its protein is CASSFFGASNEKLFF.

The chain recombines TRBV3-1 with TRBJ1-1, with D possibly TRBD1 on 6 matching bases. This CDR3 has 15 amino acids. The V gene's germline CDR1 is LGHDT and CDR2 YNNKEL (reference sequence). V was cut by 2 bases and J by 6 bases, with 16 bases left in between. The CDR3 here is CASSQTRGRFSEAFF. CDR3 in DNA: TGTGCCAGCAGCCAAACCCGGGGGCGATTTTCTGAAGCTTTCTTT.

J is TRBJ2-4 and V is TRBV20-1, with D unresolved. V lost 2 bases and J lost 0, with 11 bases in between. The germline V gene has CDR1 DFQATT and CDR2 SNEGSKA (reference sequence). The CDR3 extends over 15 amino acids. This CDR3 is CSARSVTLAKNIQYF. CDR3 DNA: TGCAGTGCTAGATCAGTAACACTAGCCAAAAACATTCAGTACTTC.

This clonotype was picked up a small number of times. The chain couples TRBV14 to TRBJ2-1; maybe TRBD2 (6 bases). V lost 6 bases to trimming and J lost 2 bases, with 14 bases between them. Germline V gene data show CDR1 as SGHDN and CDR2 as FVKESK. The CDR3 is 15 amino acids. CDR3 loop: CASSRISGTYNEQFF. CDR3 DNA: TGTGCCAGCAGTCGGATTAGCGGTACCTACAATGAGCAGTTCTTC.

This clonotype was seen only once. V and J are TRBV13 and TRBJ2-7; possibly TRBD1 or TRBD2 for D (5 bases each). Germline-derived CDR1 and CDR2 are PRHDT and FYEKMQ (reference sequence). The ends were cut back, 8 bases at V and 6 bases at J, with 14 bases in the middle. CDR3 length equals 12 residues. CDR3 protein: CASGDVSSEQYF. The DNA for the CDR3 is TGTGCCAGCGGGGACGTCTCGAGCGAGCAGTACTTC.

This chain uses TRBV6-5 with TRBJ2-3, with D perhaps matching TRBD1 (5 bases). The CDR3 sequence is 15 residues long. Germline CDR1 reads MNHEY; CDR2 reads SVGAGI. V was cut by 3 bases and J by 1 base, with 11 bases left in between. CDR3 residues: CASSYSTTGTDTQYF. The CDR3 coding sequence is TGTGCCAGCAGTTATTCAACGACAGGCACAGATACGCAGTATTTT.

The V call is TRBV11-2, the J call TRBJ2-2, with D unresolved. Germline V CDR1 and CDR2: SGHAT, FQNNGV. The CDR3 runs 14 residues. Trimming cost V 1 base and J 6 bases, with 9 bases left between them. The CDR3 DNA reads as TGTGCCAGCAGCTTAGGGAATCGGGCCGGGGAGCTGTTTTTT. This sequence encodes CASSLGNRAGELFF.

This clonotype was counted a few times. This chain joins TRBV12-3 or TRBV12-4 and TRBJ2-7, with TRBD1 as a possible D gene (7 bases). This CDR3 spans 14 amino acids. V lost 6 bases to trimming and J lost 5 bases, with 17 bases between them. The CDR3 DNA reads TGTGCCAGCAGGCCCTCAGGGGGGATAGACGAGCAGTACTTC. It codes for CASRPSGGIDEQYF.

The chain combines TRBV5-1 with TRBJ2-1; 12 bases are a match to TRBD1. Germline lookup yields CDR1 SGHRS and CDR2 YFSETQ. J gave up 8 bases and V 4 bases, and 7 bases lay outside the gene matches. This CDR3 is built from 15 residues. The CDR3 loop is CASSPRDRGLYEQFF. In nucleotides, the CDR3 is TGCGCCAGCAGCCCCCGGGACAGGGGGCTCTATGAGCAGTTCTTC.

CDR3 DNA: TGTGCCAGCAGCTTCGCGGGGGGCAATGGTTCACCCCTCCACTTT. Translation gives CASSFAGGNGSPLHF. The chain recombines TRBV5-6 with TRBJ1-6; D possibly corresponds to TRBD1 (6 bases). With 2 bases removed from V and 9 bases from J, the gap between germline ends came to 15 bases. The germline CDR1 and CDR2 sequences are SGHDT and YYEEEE. CDR3 length equals 15 residues.

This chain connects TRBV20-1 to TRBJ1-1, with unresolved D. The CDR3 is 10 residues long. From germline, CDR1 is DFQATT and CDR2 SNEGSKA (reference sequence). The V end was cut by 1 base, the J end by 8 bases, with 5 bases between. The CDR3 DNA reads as TGCAGTGCTAGAGGAATGGAAGCTTTCTTT. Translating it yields CSARGMEAFF.

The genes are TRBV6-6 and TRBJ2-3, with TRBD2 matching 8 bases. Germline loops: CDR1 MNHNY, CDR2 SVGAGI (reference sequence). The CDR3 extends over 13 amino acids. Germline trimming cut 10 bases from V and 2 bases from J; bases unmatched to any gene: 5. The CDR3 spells CATRGGHTDTQYF. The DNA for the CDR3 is TGTGCCACCCGGGGGGGCCACACAGATACGCAGTATTTT.

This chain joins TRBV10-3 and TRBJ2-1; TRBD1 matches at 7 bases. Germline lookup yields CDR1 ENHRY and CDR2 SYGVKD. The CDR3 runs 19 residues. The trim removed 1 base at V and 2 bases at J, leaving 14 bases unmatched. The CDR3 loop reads CAISELGPTGYSTYNEQFF. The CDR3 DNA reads TGTGCCATCAGTGAGTTGGGGCCGACAGGGTACTCCACCTACAATGAGCAGTTCTTC.

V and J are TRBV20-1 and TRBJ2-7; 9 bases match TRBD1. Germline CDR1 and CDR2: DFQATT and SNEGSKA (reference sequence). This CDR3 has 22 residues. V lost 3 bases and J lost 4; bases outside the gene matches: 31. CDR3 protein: CSARAVQGADRHTPLPPYEQYF. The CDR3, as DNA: TGCAGTGCTAGGGCAGTACAGGGGGCTGATAGGCACACGCCCTTACCACCTTACGAGCAGTACTTC.

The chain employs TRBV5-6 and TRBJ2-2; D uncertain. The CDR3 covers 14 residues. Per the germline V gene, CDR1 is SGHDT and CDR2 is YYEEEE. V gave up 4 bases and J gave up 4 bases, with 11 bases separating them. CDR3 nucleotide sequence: TGTGCCAGCAGCACGGCTGGGGTCACCGGGGAGCTGTTTTTT. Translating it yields CASSTAGVTGELFF.

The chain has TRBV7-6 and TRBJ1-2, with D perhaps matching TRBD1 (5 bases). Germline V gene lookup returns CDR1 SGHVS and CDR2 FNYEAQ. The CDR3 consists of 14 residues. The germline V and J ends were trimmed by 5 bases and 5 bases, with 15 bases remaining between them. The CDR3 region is CASSPGGAVYGYTF. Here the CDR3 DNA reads TGTGCCAGCAGCCCAGGCGGGGCGGTATATGGCTACACCTTC.

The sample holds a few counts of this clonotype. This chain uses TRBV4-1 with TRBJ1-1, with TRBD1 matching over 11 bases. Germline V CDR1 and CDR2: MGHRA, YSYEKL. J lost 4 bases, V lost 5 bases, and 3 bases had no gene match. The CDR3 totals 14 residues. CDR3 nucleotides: TGCGCCAGCAGCAAGGACAGGGGGCCCACTGAAGCTTTCTTT. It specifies CASSKDRGPTEAFF.

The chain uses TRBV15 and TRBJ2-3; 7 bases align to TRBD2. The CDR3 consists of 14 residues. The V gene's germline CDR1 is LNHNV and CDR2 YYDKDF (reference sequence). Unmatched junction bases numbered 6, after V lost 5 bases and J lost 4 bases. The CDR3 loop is CATSRGSPADTQYF. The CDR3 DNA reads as TGTGCCACCAGCCGCGGGAGCCCGGCAGATACGCAGTATTTT.

The CDR3: CASSSLGGSDMYEQYF. The DNA for the CDR3 is TGTGCCAGCAGCTCCCTAGGCGGGAGTGATATGTACGAGCAGTACTTC. This sequence joins TRBV7-9 and TRBJ2-7; the match to TRBD2 covers 7 bases. This CDR3 has 16 amino acids. After removal of 4 bases from V and 4 bases from J, the junction contained 13 bases not matched to a gene. The germline V gene has CDR1 SEHNR and CDR2 FQNEAQ (reference sequence). The full variable domain, in which reference TRBV7-9 and TRBJ2-7 provide the parts outside the CDR3, is DTGVSQNPRHKITKRGQNVTFRCDPISEHNRLYWYRQTLGQGPEFLTYFQNEAQLEKSRLLSDRFSAERPKGSFSTLEIQRTEQGDSAMYLCASSSLGGSDMYEQYFGPGTRLTVT.

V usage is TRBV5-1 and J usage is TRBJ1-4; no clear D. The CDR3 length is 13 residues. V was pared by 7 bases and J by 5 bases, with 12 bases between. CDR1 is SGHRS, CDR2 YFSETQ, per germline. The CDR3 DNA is TGCGCCAGCGCAGGACCTCCGAATGAAAAACTGTTTTTT. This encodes CASAGPPNEKLFF. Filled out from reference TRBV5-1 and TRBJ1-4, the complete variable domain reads KAGVTQTPRYLIKTRGQQVTLSCSPISGHRSVSWYQQTPGQGLQFLFEYFSETQRNKGNFPGRFSGRQFSNSRSEMNVSTLELGDSALYLCASAGPPNEKLFFGSGTQLSVL.

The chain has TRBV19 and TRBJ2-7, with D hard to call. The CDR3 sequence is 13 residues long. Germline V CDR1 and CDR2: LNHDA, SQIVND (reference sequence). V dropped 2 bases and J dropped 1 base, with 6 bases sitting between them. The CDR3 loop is CASSITVSYEQYF. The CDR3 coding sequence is TGTGCCAGTAGTATAACGGTATCCTACGAGCAGTACTTC.

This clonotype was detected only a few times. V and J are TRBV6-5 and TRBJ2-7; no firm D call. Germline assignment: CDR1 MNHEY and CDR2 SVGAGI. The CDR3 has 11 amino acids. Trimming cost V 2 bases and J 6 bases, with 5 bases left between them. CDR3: CASSYLSEQYF. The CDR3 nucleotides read TGTGCCAGCAGTTACCTAAGCGAGCAGTACTTC.

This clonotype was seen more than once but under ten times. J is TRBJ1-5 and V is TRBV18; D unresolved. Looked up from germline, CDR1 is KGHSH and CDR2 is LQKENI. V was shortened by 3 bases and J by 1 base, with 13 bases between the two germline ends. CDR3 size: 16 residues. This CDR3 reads CASSPAGGRSNQPQHF. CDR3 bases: TGTGCCAGCTCACCCGCAGGAGGACGGAGCAATCAGCCCCAGCATTTT.